The text below deals with one T cell receptor (beta chain). This record belongs to a study of blood T cell repertoires in COVID-19. The assay was immunoSEQ multiplex PCR, and TCRdb's table has in-frame clones only and misses some. The sample contains over 200,000 clones, 80% to 90% of which appear only once. Recruitment covered about 26 US areas and drew participants whose ages spanned roughly 18 to 89 years. This TCR came from a woman in her forties or fifties who had recovered from COVID-19. Sequencing used PBMCs or T cells enriched from blood (not recorded which).

The DNA for the CDR3 is TGTGCCAGCAGGGGGGGACTAGCGGGAACCTACGAGCAGTACTTC. It encodes CASRGGLAGTYEQYF. The V and J genes are TRBV6-5 and TRBJ2-7; 13 bases match TRBD2. The trim removed 6 bases at V and 2 bases at J, leaving 4 bases unmatched. CDR1 is MNHEY, CDR2 SVGAGI, per germline. CDR3 length equals 15 residues.